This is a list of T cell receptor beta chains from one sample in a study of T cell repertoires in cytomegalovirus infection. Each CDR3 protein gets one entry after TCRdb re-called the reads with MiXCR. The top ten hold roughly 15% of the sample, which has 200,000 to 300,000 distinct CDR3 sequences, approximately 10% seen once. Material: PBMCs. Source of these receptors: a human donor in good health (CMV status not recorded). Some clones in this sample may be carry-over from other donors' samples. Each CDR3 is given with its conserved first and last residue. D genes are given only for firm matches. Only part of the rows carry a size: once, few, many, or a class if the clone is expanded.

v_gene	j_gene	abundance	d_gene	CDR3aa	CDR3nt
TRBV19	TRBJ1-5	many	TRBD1	CASSTGQAGRQPQHF	TGTGCCAGTAGTACTGGACAGGCAGGAAGACAGCCCCAGCATTTT
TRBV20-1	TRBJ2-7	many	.	CSARPRETPYEQYF	TGCAGTGCTAGACCCCGGGAAACCCCCTACGAGCAGTACTTC
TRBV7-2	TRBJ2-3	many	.	CASSLAFAIEDTQYF	TGTGCCAGCAGCTTAGCGTTTGCCATCGAGGATACGCAGTATTTT
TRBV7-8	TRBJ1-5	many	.	CASSKTGPRDQPQHF	TGTGCCAGCAGTAAGACCGGACCGCGCGACCAGCCCCAGCATTTT
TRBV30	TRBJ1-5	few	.	CAWSVSRNQPQHF	TGTGCCTGGAGTGTTAGTCGAAATCAGCCCCAGCATTTT
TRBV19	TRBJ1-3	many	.	CATGKRQGPVSSGNTIYF	TGTGCCACCGGAAAGCGGCAGGGACCCGTAAGCTCTGGAAACACCATATATTTT
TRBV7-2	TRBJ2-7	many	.	CASSFGNEQYF	TGTGCCAGCAGCTTTGGTAACGAGCAGTACTTC
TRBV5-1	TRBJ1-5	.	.	CASSQDGNSNQPQHF	TGCGCCAGCAGCCAGGACGGAAATAGCAATCAGCCCCAGCATTTT
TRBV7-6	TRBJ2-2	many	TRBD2	CASSLTSGDTGELFF	TGTGCCAGCAGCTTGACTAGCGGGGATACCGGGGAGCTGTTTTTT
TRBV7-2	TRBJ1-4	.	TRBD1	CASSPRQGIKEKLFF	TGTGCCAGCAGCCCCCGACAGGGAATAAAAGAAAAACTGTTTTTT
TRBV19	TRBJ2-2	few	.	CASTPRGGNTGELFF	TGTGCCAGTACCCCCCGGGGAGGGAACACCGGGGAGCTGTTTTTT
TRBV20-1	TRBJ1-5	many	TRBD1	CSAPGTGNQPQHF	TGCAGTGCTCCCGGGACAGGCAATCAGCCCCAGCATTTT
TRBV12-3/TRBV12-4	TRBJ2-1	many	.	CASSLRSDSTSEQFF	TGTGCCAGCAGTTTACGGTCAGACTCCACGAGTGAGCAGTTCTTC
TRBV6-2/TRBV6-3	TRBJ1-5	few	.	CASGTVNQPQHF	TGTGCCAGCGGGACGGTGAATCAGCCCCAGCATTTT
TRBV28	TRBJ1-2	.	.	CASSLRGARRDGYTF	TGTGCCAGCAGTTTACGGGGGGCAAGGCGAGATGGCTACACCTTC
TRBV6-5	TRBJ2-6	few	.	CASSYSMTSGANVLTF	TGTGCCAGCAGTTACTCGATGACCTCTGGGGCCAACGTCCTGACTTTC
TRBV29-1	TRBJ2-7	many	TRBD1	CSGKTGNRPPYEQYF	TGCAGCGGGAAGACAGGGAACCGTCCCCCCTACGAGCAGTACTTC
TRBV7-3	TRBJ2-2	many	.	CASSPGQNTGELFF	TGTGCCAGCAGCCCGGGACAAAACACCGGGGAGCTGTTTTTT
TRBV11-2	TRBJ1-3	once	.	CASSSGTPGNTIYF	TGTGCCAGCAGCTCCGGGACTCCTGGAAACACCATATATTTT
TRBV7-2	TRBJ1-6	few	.	CASSLLPNQGNRSPLHF	TGTGCCAGCAGCCTTTTACCGAACCAGGGGAATCGTTCACCCCTCCACTTT
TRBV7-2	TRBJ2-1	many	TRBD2	CASSLAAGAYNEQFF	TGTGCCAGCAGCTTAGCAGCGGGAGCTTACAATGAGCAGTTCTTC
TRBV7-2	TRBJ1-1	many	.	CASSFMGNTEAFF	TGTGCCAGCAGCTTCATGGGCAACACTGAAGCTTTCTTT
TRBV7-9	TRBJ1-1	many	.	CASTLRRGTNTEAFF	TGTGCCAGCACCCTTAGGCGGGGGACGAACACTGAAGCTTTCTTT
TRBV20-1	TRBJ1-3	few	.	CSAGMAGLGNTIYF	TGCAGTGCTGGGATGGCGGGGCTAGGAAACACCATATATTTT
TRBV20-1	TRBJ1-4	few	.	CSALLTTNEKLFF	TGCAGTGCTTTGTTGACAACTAATGAAAAACTGTTTTTT
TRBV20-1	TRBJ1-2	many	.	CSASDSVYYGYTF	TGCAGTGCTTCAGACAGCGTTTACTATGGCTACACCTTC
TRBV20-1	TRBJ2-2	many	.	CSARRDANTGELFF	TGCAGTGCTAGGCGGGACGCGAACACCGGGGAGCTGTTTTTT
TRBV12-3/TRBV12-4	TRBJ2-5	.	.	CASGQRETQYF	TGTGCCAGCGGACAGCGGGAGACCCAGTACTTC
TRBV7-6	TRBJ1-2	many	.	CASRLTQGDGYTF	TGTGCCAGCAGGCTTACCCAGGGTGATGGCTACACCTTC
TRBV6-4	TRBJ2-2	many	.	CASRLRQSTGELFF	TGTGCCAGCCGCCTCCGGCAATCGACCGGGGAGCTGTTTTTT
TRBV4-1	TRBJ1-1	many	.	CASSQERGGYTEAFF	TGCGCCAGCAGCCAAGAACGGGGAGGATACACTGAAGCTTTCTTT
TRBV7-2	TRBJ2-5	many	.	CASSLQIYQETQYF	TGTGCCAGCAGCTTGCAGATCTACCAAGAGACCCAGTACTTC
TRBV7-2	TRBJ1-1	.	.	CASSFTDAKGAFF	TGTGCCAGCAGCTTCACAGACGCCAAAGGGGCTTTCTTT
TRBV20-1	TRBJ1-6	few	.	CSARTALLGSPLHF	TGCAGTGCAAGGACAGCCCTATTGGGTTCACCCCTCCACTTT
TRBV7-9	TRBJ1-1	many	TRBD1	CASSLGQGATEAFF	TGTGCCAGCAGCTTAGGGCAGGGGGCCACTGAAGCTTTCTTT
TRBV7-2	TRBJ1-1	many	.	CASSIYGGIETEAFF	TGTGCCAGCAGTATTTATGGGGGGATTGAGACTGAAGCTTTCTTT